This TCR beta chain was recovered during a study of T-cell reconstitution after alpha-beta-depleted transplantation in children. Preparation of the TCRbeta library was carried out with unique molecular identifiers. MiXCR was run by TCRdb on the PCR reads, yielding one entry per CDR3 protein. The sample yields about 350,000 distinct CDR3 sequences, 13% seen once. V was shortened by 1 base and J by 2 bases, with 8 bases between the two germline ends. The CDR3 sequence is 14 residues long. The V gene's germline CDR1 is LGHNA and CDR2 YSLEER. This rearrangement joins TRBV4-3 to TRBJ1-2; D is undetermined. The sequence came from a human donor who donated a stem cell graft to a child with Fanconi anemia. Sequenced here: PBMCs, sampled from the stem cell graft. The CDR3 loop is CASSQADSNYGYTF. The CDR3 nucleotides read TGCGCCAGCAGCCAAGCGGACTCCAACTATGGCTACACCTTC.